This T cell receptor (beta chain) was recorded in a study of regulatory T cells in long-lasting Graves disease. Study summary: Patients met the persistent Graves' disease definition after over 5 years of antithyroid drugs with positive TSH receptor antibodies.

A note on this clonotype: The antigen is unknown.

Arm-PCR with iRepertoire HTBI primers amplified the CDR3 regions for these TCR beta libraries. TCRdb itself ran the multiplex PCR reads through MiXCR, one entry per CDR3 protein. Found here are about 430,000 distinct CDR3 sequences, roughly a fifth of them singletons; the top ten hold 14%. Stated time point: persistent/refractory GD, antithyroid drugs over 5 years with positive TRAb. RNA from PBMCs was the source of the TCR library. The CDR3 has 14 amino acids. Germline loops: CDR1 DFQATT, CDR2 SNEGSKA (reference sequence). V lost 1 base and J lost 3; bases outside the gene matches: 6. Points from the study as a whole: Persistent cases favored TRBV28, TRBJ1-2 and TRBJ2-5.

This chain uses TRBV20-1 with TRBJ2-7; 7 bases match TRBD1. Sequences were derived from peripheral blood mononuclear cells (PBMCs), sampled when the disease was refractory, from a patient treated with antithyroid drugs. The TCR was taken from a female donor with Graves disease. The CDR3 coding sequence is TGCAGTGCTAGAGGACAGGGTAGCTACTACGAGCAGTACTTC. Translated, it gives CSARGQGSYYEQYF.